The following is a TCR beta chain sequence with its context. The sample belongs to a study of blood T cell repertoires in COVID-19. The wider study: The United States, Italy and Spain were the sources of the acute and convalescent COVID-19 samples.

Patients from Seattle were sampled longitudinally, starting during active infection. Germline trimming cut 4 bases from V and 3 bases from J; bases unmatched to any gene: 2. This CDR3 contains 16 residues. Germline CDR1 reads SSHAT; CDR2 reads FNYEAQ (reference sequence). Assay: immunoSEQ multiplex PCR; the TCRdb copy retains only in-frame clones and omits some. Of 300,000 to 350,000 clones detected, about 89% appear once; the ten largest clones hold about 6.9%. The sequence came from a woman aged 45-65 years with COVID-19, enrolled during active disease. The chain combines TRBV7-7 with TRBJ2-5; the match to TRBD2 covers 16 bases. The sequenced sample consisted of peripheral blood. CDR3 sequence: CASSSGLAGGKETQYF. For the CDR3, the DNA is TGTGCCAGCAGCTCGGGACTAGCGGGAGGGAAAGAGACCCAGTACTTC.